This is a list of T cell receptor beta chains from one sample in a study of CD4+ T cells in melanoma. Sequencing was performed with immunoSEQ multiplex PCR; in TCRdb, only in-frame clones are kept and a portion is missing. Counted here are 15,000 to 20,000 clones, 81% occurring once; the ten biggest clones make up under 5.5%. Sequenced input: cells from a culture (not recorded whether cultured in vitro). These TCRs come from a human donor with melanoma. Both conserved end residues are trimmed from each CDR3. Each record gives: V gene, J gene, CDR3 protein.

V: TRBV6-5; J: TRBJ1-1; CDR3: ASAGQLNTEAF
V: TRBV6-5; J: TRBJ1-5; CDR3: ARIEGGPVGPQH
V: TRBV6-5; J: TRBJ1-2; CDR3: ASSYSRGNYGYT
V: TRBV6-1; J: TRBJ1-2; CDR3: ASSEAHGGLGGYT
V: TRBV30; J: TRBJ1-2; CDR3: AWSVRGKGVYGYT
V: TRBV5-5; J: TRBJ2-3; CDR3: ASSLTGRDTQY
V: TRBV5-6; J: TRBJ1-5; CDR3: ASSYYRGSSNQPQH
V: TRBV6-4; J: TRBJ2-7; CDR3: ASRGRFHYEQY
V: TRBV4-1; J: TRBJ1-1; CDR3: ASSQPDVSQLGSTEAF
V: TRBV5-1; J: TRBJ2-7; CDR3: ASSFVLHTYEQY
V: TRBV7-9; J: TRBJ1-2; CDR3: ASSLMAGGLNYGYT
V: TRBV2; J: TRBJ2-7; CDR3: ATKHRTGWSEQY
V: TRBV11-2; J: TRBJ2-3; CDR3: ASSSPPGVAQY
V: TRBV5-1; J: TRBJ2-1; CDR3: ASSLTGAGGNEQF
V: TRBV7-2; J: TRBJ2-5; CDR3: ASSFLGDSSGGAGTQY
V: TRBV4-1; J: TRBJ2-7; CDR3: ASSQDGGVVREQY
V: TRBV2; J: TRBJ1-2; CDR3: ASSDQPNYGYT
V: TRBV6-6; J: TRBJ1-6; CDR3: ASSYGVSPLH
V: TRBV19; J: TRBJ2-7; CDR3: ASRSASGGTYEQY
V: TRBV11-2; J: TRBJ2-1; CDR3: ASSSRLTSSYNEQF
V: TRBV30; J: TRBJ1-2; CDR3: ASSIGRGYT
V: TRBV2; J: TRBJ1-2; CDR3: ASSGGDYGYT
V: TRBV6-1; J: TRBJ1-5; CDR3: ASSEQAGDQPQH
V: TRBV7-2; J: TRBJ1-2; CDR3: ASSTGQWAVGYT
V: TRBV7-9; J: TRBJ1-4; CDR3: ASSFGRLEKLF
V: TRBV7-9; J: TRBJ2-5; CDR3: ASSSSSSGETQY
V: TRBV7-9; J: TRBJ1-1; CDR3: ASSSGSGFEAF
V: TRBV5-1; J: TRBJ2-5; CDR3: ASSLTSIQETQY
V: TRBV7-8; J: TRBJ1-1; CDR3: ASSLVGGNGARVGAF